The 32 T cell receptor beta chains given below trace back to one sample, sequenced in a study of T-cell reconstitution after alpha-beta-depleted transplantation in children. Preparation of the TCRbeta library used unique molecular identifiers. TCRdb analysed the PCR reads with MiXCR anew, one entry per CDR3 protein. The sample lists approximately 1,000,000 distinct CDR3 sequences, around 30% occurring once. The specimen comprised PBMCs, mostly from graft donor cells, sampled 360 days after TCRalphabeta/CD19-depleted stem cell transplant. All receptors derive from a boy under two years old who had a stem cell transplant for SCID, so the T cells may come from the graft donor.

The gene calls are TRBV20-1 and TRBJ2-3; 9 nucleotides match TRBD2. CDR3 length: 17 residues. The ends lost 1 base at V and 0 bases at J; junction bases unmatched: 8. Germline loops: CDR1 DFQATT, CDR2 SNEGSKA (reference sequence). In DNA form, the CDR3 reads TGCAGTGCTAGAGCTGTTCGGCGGGGGGGAAGCACAGATACGCAGTATTTT. Translating gives CSARAVRRGGSTDTQYF.

DNA of the CDR3: TGTGCCAGCAGCTTGGGGGGACTAGCGGGGTACCAAGAGACCCAGTACTTC. Amino acid sequence: CASSLGGLAGYQETQYF. V usage is TRBV11-2 and J usage is TRBJ2-5, with 13 bases aligning to TRBD2. The CDR3 is 17 residues long. Germline V gene lookup returns CDR1 SGHAT and CDR2 FQNNGV. V dropped 3 bases and J dropped 0; count of bases not matched to a gene: 4.

The rearrangement uses TRBV14 and TRBJ1-2; unclear D gene. The germline V gene encodes CDR1 SGHDN and CDR2 FVKESK. Trimming stripped 1 base from V and 4 bases from J, with 13 bases between. The CDR3 totals 15 residues. Here the CDR3 reads CASSQVLDHGYGYTF. The CDR3 region has the DNA TGTGCCAGCAGCCAAGTGCTGGATCACGGCTATGGCTACACCTTC.

V and J are TRBV12-3 or TRBV12-4 and TRBJ2-5; TRBD1 is a possible D gene (6 bases). V lost 1 base to trimming and J lost 5 bases, with 11 bases between them. The CDR3 is 14 residues long. The CDR3 is CASSLDATGETQYF. For the CDR3, the DNA is TGTGCCAGCAGTTTAGATGCTACAGGGGAGACCCAGTACTTC.

The chain carries TRBV18 and TRBJ2-5, with TRBD1 matching 7 bases. The CDR3 consists of 15 residues. V lost 4 bases and J lost 4; bases outside the gene matches: 9. Germline V gene sequence: CDR1 KGHSH, CDR2 LQKENI. This chain's CDR3 is CASSLTGVDGETQYF. CDR3 bases: TGTGCCAGCTCACTAACAGGGGTCGACGGAGAGACCCAGTACTTC.

This clonotype occurred once. This chain links TRBV6-1 with TRBJ2-1, with 8 bases fitting TRBD2. Trimming cost V 6 bases and J 0 bases; bases outside gene matches: 7. This CDR3 region has 16 residues. Per the germline V gene, CDR1 is MNHNS and CDR2 is SASEGT. The CDR3 loop reads CASRLAAFGSYNEQFF. CDR3 coding DNA: TGTGCCAGCAGACTAGCGGCCTTTGGCTCCTACAATGAGCAGTTCTTC.

The gene calls are TRBV6-1 and TRBJ1-4, with D perhaps matching TRBD1 (6 bases). The CDR3 length is 14 residues. Germline CDR1 is MNHNS and CDR2 is SASEGT. V dropped 6 bases and J dropped 10 bases, with 18 bases sitting between them. The CDR3 protein is CASRPTNRVGKLFF. Written as DNA, the CDR3 is TGTGCCAGCAGACCTACTAACAGGGTTGGAAAACTGTTTTTT.

This clonotype was recorded once. The rearrangement uses TRBV12-3 or TRBV12-4 and TRBJ1-5, with 7 bases aligning to TRBD1. The V segment lost 3 bases and the J segment 6 bases; nucleotides outside the gene matches: 5. CDR3 length: 14 residues. The CDR3 loop is CASSFQGGSQPQHF. The CDR3 DNA sequence: TGTGCCAGCAGTTTCCAGGGGGGTAGTCAGCCCCAGCATTTT.

The rearrangement links TRBV28 to TRBJ2-1; 9 positions agree with TRBD2. The CDR3 totals 16 residues. The germline CDR1 and CDR2 sequences are MDHEN and SYDVKM. Trimming cost V 3 bases and J 4 bases; bases outside gene matches: 7. The CDR3 here is CASSFGRGGRYNEQFF. The CDR3 region has the DNA TGTGCCAGCAGTTTCGGGCGGGGGGGCAGATACAATGAGCAGTTCTTC.

Only a few counts were recorded for this clonotype. The rearrangement uses TRBV5-1 and TRBJ2-1; TRBD1 or TRBD2 may be the D gene (5 bases each). The CDR3 is 15 amino acids. The V gene lost 4 bases and the J gene lost 5 bases, with 16 bases spanning the gap. The germline CDR1 and CDR2 sequences are SGHRS and YFSETQ. The CDR3: CASSQTGRDHNEQFF. CDR3 DNA sequence: TGCGCCAGCAGCCAAACCGGCCGGGACCACAATGAGCAGTTCTTC.

The table lists this clonotype with a few counts. The rearrangement uses TRBV4-1 and TRBJ1-2, with TRBD1 matching over 9 bases. Germline assignment: CDR1 MGHRA and CDR2 YSYEKL. V was clipped by 4 bases and J by 2 bases; unmatched bases: 11. This CDR3 region has 17 residues. The CDR3 DNA is TGCGCCAGCAGCCCTCGGGGACAGGGCGCTAGGAACTATGGCTACACCTTC. It specifies CASSPRGQGARNYGYTF.

The V call is TRBV20-1, the J call TRBJ2-7; 11 nucleotides align to TRBD1. CDR1 DFQATT and CDR2 SNEGSKA come from the germline V gene (reference sequence). CDR3 length: 13 amino acids. V was clipped by 6 bases and J by 4 bases; unmatched bases: 5. This chain's CDR3 is CSAGGTGGYEQYF. CDR3 DNA sequence: TGCAGTGCGGGTGGGACAGGGGGGTACGAGCAGTACTTC.

The chain has TRBV4-1 and TRBJ2-7; tentative D call: TRBD1 (5 bases). Per the germline V gene, CDR1 is MGHRA and CDR2 is YSYEKL. This CDR3 is 14 amino acids long. V gave up 1 base and J gave up 3 bases, with 10 bases separating them. CDR3 protein: CASSQGGSDYEQYF. CDR3 coding DNA: TGCGCCAGCAGCCAAGGGGGCAGTGACTACGAGCAGTACTTC.

The CDR3 DNA reads TGTGCCAGCAGTGAATACGGCAGGGGGAGTTCCTACGAGCAGTACTTC. Amino acids: CASSEYGRGSSYEQYF. The V and J genes are TRBV2 and TRBJ2-7, with 7 bases identical to TRBD1. Germline CDR1 and CDR2: SNHLY and FYNNEI. With V trimmed by 2 bases and J by 1 base, 8 bases remained unmatched. CDR3 length equals 16 residues.

The chain links TRBV20-1 to TRBJ2-5, with D possibly TRBD2 on 6 matching bases. The CDR3 runs to 16 residues. Germline-derived CDR1 and CDR2 are DFQATT and SNEGSKA (reference sequence). Trimming took 6 bases from V and 2 from J, leaving 22 bases between them. The CDR3 DNA reads as TGCAGTGCCCAGAGGCCCAACTCTGGGGGGCAAGAGACCCAGTACTTC. Its protein is CSAQRPNSGGQETQYF.

CDR3 amino acids: CASSFLAGDIDEQYF. DNA of the CDR3: TGTGCCAGCAGTTTCCTAGCGGGGGATATTGACGAGCAGTACTTC. The V gene is TRBV12-3 or TRBV12-4, the J gene TRBJ2-7; TRBD2 matches at 10 bases. Trimming at V came to 3 bases and at J to 5 bases, leaving 7 bases not matched to a gene. This CDR3 comprises 15 residues.

The chain is built from TRBV6-1 and TRBJ1-1; D may be TRBD1 (6 bases). Trimming took off 9 bases at V and 1 base at J, with 21 bases between the two ends. In germline, CDR1 is MNHNS, CDR2 SASEGT. CDR3 length: 16 amino acids. The CDR3 loop is CASDGYRVKENTEAFF. The CDR3 DNA reads as TGTGCCAGTGACGGTTACAGGGTGAAGGAGAACACTGAAGCTTTCTTT.

This clonotype was seen a few times. CDR3 DNA sequence: TGTGCCAGCAGTTACTTTCCAGGGGGCATCTACGAGCAGTACTTC. Its translation is CASSYFPGGIYEQYF. The V gene is TRBV6-5, the J gene TRBJ2-7; TRBD1 matches 8 bases. The germline gives CDR1 MNHEY, CDR2 SVGAGI. With V trimmed by 1 base and J by 3 bases, 5 bases remained unmatched. This CDR3 spans 15 amino acids.

This clonotype has more than one count but fewer than ten. Here the CDR3 DNA reads TGTGCCAGCAGCTTGTACGGGGCAGGGAGGCAGCCCCAGCATTTT. It translates to CASSLYGAGRQPQHF. V gene TRBV5-5 combines with J gene TRBJ1-5; possible D gene TRBD1, 5 bases. CDR1 is SGHKS and CDR2 is YYEKEE in the germline V gene (reference sequence). The V and J ends lost 1 base and 7 bases respectively, with 15 bases between them. The CDR3 spans 15 residues.

This clonotype was observed a few times. This sequence joins TRBV5-5 and TRBJ2-2; D not resolved. The CDR3 covers 17 residues. Germline V lookup: CDR1 SGHKS, CDR2 YYEKEE (reference sequence). Trimming cost V 0 bases and J 0 bases, with 12 bases left between them. The CDR3 bases are TGTGCCAGCAGCTTGGGGGTGGTGGGTTCGAACACCGGGGAGCTGTTTTTT. Protein: CASSLGVVGSNTGELFF.

The chain carries TRBV5-1 and TRBJ2-3; tentatively, D is TRBD2 (5 bases). The CDR3 is 14 residues long. With 5 bases removed from V and 2 bases from J, the gap between germline ends came to 12 bases. The germline V gene has CDR1 SGHRS and CDR2 YFSETQ. For the CDR3, the DNA is TGCGCCAGCAGTCCCGACGGGAACACAGATACGCAGTATTTT. This translates into CASSPDGNTDTQYF. Together with reference TRBV5-1 and TRBJ2-3, the CDR3 gives the full variable domain: KAGVTQTPRYLIKTRGQQVTLSCSPISGHRSVSWYQQTPGQGLQFLFEYFSETQRNKGNFPGRFSGRQFSNSRSEMNVSTLELGDSALYLCASSPDGNTDTQYFGPGTRLTVL.

The V and J genes are TRBV12-3 or TRBV12-4 and TRBJ2-3; D tentatively fits TRBD1 or TRBD2 (5 bases each). Between the trimmed V and J ends, which lost 7 bases and 0 bases, there was a span of 17 bases. This CDR3 region has 16 residues. Written as DNA, the CDR3 is TGTGCCAGCACTCTCTCGGGACCGATTAGCACAGATACGCAGTATTTT. The encoded protein is CASTLSGPISTDTQYF.

This clonotype was counted between two and nine times. The V gene is TRBV4-1, the J gene TRBJ2-1; TRBD2 aligns across 9 bases. V shed 0 bases, J shed 5 bases, and the junction held 5 bases outside the gene matches. Germline V CDR1 and CDR2: MGHRA, YSYEKL. The CDR3 sequence is 16 residues long. The CDR3 bases are TGCGCCAGCAGCCAAGATCTGACTAGCGGTAACAATGAGCAGTTCTTC. This codes for CASSQDLTSGNNEQFF.

This clonotype has only a few counts. V is TRBV5-1 and J is TRBJ2-5; possibly TRBD1 for D (5 bases). CDR3 length: 15 amino acids. Trimming removed 3 bases from V and 5 bases from J, with 17 bases in between. Germline V gene sequence: CDR1 SGHRS, CDR2 YFSETQ. The DNA for the CDR3 is TGCGCCAGCAGCTCCAGTCAGGGAATAGAGGAGACCCAGTACTTC. The encoded protein is CASSSSQGIEETQYF.

This clonotype occurred a few times. The rearrangement links TRBV5-1 to TRBJ2-2, with 7 positions matching TRBD2. The germline CDR1 and CDR2 sequences are SGHRS and YFSETQ. V lost 3 bases to trimming and J lost 4 bases; unmatched junction nucleotides: 9. The CDR3 runs to 16 residues. The CDR3 DNA reads TGCGCCAGCAGCTGGACTAGTCGGGCGACCACCGGGGAGCTGTTTTTT. Residues: CASSWTSRATTGELFF.

This rearrangement joins TRBV3-1 to TRBJ1-6; possibly TRBD1 for D (5 bases). V lost 4 bases and J lost 6, with 13 bases in between. CDR1 LGHDT and CDR2 YNNKEL come from the germline V gene (reference sequence). The CDR3 is 15 residues long. The chain's CDR3 is CASSPGPGGNSPLHF. CDR3 nucleotides: TGTGCCAGCAGCCCGGGACCTGGAGGTAATTCACCCCTCCACTTT. The whole variable domain, remainder taken from reference TRBV3-1 and TRBJ1-6, is DTAVSQTPKYLVTQMGNDKSIKCEQNLGHDTMYWYKQDSKKFLKIMFSYNNKELIINETVPNRFSPKSPDKAHLNLHINSLELGDSAVYFCASSPGPGGNSPLHFGNGTRLTVT.

At least ten counts were recorded for this clonotype. The chain carries TRBV29-1 and TRBJ2-2; maybe TRBD2 (5 bases). Looked up from germline, CDR1 is SQVTM and CDR2 is ANQGSEA. The CDR3 consists of 17 residues. V was shortened by 6 bases and J by 6 bases, with 26 bases between the two germline ends. The CDR3 region has the DNA TGCAGCGTAGGCAGCGCGGGTGGCCCCCGAAACGCCGGGGAGCTGTTTTTT. Translation gives CSVGSAGGPRNAGELFF.

The sample holds a few counts of this clonotype. The genes are TRBV5-1 and TRBJ2-7; a possible D gene is TRBD2 (6 bases). V lost 4 bases and J lost 6, with 17 bases in between. Germline CDR1 reads SGHRS; CDR2 reads YFSETQ. The length of the CDR3 is 14 residues. CDR3 DNA: TGCGCCAGCAGCACCGTGGGAGGCGGGGCCGAGCAGTACTTC. Translation: CASSTVGGGAEQYF.

This clonotype has only a few counts. The chain recombines TRBV2 with TRBJ2-5, with 10 positions matching TRBD1. The CDR3 covers 14 residues. The germline V gene encodes CDR1 SNHLY and CDR2 FYNNEI. Germline trimming cut 7 bases from V and 4 bases from J; bases unmatched to any gene: 6. CDR3 amino acids: CASTYRTGGETQYF. CDR3 coding DNA: TGTGCCAGCACCTATAGGACAGGGGGAGAGACCCAGTACTTC.

This clonotype was seen a handful of times. This chain uses TRBV28 with TRBJ2-7; 9 bases align to TRBD1. This CDR3 has 17 amino acids. V shed 5 bases, J shed 1 base, and the junction held 12 bases outside the gene matches. Germline CDR1 and CDR2: MDHEN and SYDVKM. This CDR3 reads CASSPELGTGMSYEQYF. For the CDR3, the DNA is TGTGCCAGCAGTCCCGAGCTCGGGACAGGGATGTCCTACGAGCAGTACTTC.

This clonotype was seen a handful of times. J is TRBJ2-1 and V is TRBV11-2; TRBD2 aligns across 8 bases. Germline assignment: CDR1 SGHAT and CDR2 FQNNGV. V trimming: 4 bases; J trimming: 3 bases; junction bases outside the gene matches: 14. This CDR3 is 18 amino acids long. In DNA, the CDR3 is TGTGCCAGCAGCTCGCAATCGCACGGCGGGGGGATCTACAATGAGCAGTTCTTC. This translates into CASSSQSHGGGIYNEQFF.

This clonotype was recorded a few times. The rearrangement joins TRBV5-1 to TRBJ2-1; 7 positions agree with TRBD1. V was pared by 4 bases and J by 8 bases, with 6 bases of the junction left unmatched. The CDR3 loop spans 13 amino acids. Germline CDR1 SGHRS, CDR2 YFSETQ. Here the CDR3 reads CASSTTGWHEQFF. The CDR3 region has the DNA TGCGCCAGCAGCACGACAGGGTGGCATGAGCAGTTCTTC. The variable domain in full, completed from reference TRBV5-1 and TRBJ2-1, reads KAGVTQTPRYLIKTRGQQVTLSCSPISGHRSVSWYQQTPGQGLQFLFEYFSETQRNKGNFPGRFSGRQFSNSRSEMNVSTLELGDSALYLCASSTTGWHEQFFGPGTRLTVL.